A selection of T cell receptor beta chains follows, all from one sample in a study of T cell responses to AZD1222 COVID-19 vaccine. Using immunoSEQ multiplex PCR, the repertoire was profiled, and TCRdb retains in-frame clones only, with some absent. The sample yields about 150,000 clones, about 89% seen once. The source material was peripheral blood, sampled on day 0 of AZD1222 vaccination. All receptors derive from an adult in good health. The CDR3 runs from the conserved cysteine through the conserved F or W. A D gene is named only where the DNA matches it firmly. Not all rows give a size; the values are once, few, many and, for expanded clones, a class.

>TRBJ2-3|TRBV7-2|.|TRBD2
TGTGCCAGCAGCTTAGGATGGCTAGCGGCCACAGATACGCAGTATTTT
CASSLGWLAATDTQYF
>TRBJ1-1|TRBV10-2|.|.
TGCGCCAGCAGTGATTCGGCCACGTTGAACACTGAAGCTTTCTTT
CASSDSATLNTEAFF
>TRBJ1-4|TRBV6-5|.|.
TGTGCCAGCAGTTTGGGGGCGGGGGAAAAACTGTTTTTT
CASSLGAGEKLFF
>TRBJ2-7|TRBV28|.|.
TGTGCCAGCAGTTTTCTGCAGATTGGCGAGCAGTACTTC
CASSFLQIGEQYF
>TRBJ1-1|TRBV6-2/TRBV6-3|once|.
TGTGCCAGCAGCGACCCGGGGGCGAGGACTGAAGCTTTCTTT
CASSDPGARTEAFF
>TRBJ1-2|TRBV4-2|.|.
TGTGCCAGCAGCCAGGGAAGGGGAGTTGGCTACACCTTC
CASSQGRGVGYTF
>TRBJ2-1|TRBV28|.|.
TGTGCCAGCAGCCTCGACGCCTACAATGAGCAGTTCTTC
CASSLDAYNEQFF
>TRBJ2-3|TRBV29-1|.|TRBD2
TGCAGCGTTCTCCTAGCGGGAGTGAGCACAGATACGCAGTATTTT
CSVLLAGVSTDTQYF
>TRBJ2-7|TRBV5-1|.|.
TGCGCCAGCGGGACAGCGGGAGCCACCCACGAGCAGTACTTC
CASGTAGATHEQYF
>TRBJ2-1|TRBV4-1|.|TRBD2
TGCGCCAGCAGCCAAGAAGGTAGCGGGCGTTACAATGAGCAGTTCTTC
CASSQEGSGRYNEQFF
>TRBJ2-3|TRBV6-6|.|TRBD1
TGTGCCAGCAGGCCCGGGACAGGGGTTGTAACAGATACGCAGTATTTT
CASRPGTGVVTDTQYF
>TRBJ1-2|TRBV9|few|TRBD1
TGTGCCAGCAGCTCCCACGGGGGAACAGGGGGCAACTATGGCTACACCTTC
CASSSHGGTGGNYGYTF
>TRBJ2-1|TRBV18|.|.
TGTGCCAGCTCCCTCGGCAATGAGCAGTTCTTC
CASSLGNEQFF
>TRBJ2-2|TRBV19|.|.
TGTGCCAGTAGTTTAAATAAGGGGCGATACACCGGGGAGCTGTTTTTT
CASSLNKGRYTGELFF
>TRBJ1-3|TRBV12-5|.|TRBD1
TGTGCTAGTGGTCTGACAGGGCTGCCTTCTGGAAACACCATATATTTT
CASGLTGLPSGNTIYF
>TRBJ2-3|TRBV5-1|.|TRBD2
TGCGCCAGCAGCAATAGCGGGAGAGGGAGCACAGATACGCAGTATTTT
CASSNSGRGSTDTQYF
>TRBJ1-2|TRBV5-1|.|TRBD1
TGCGCCAGCAGCTTGTCTGGGACAGGTGAAGGCTACACCTTC
CASSLSGTGEGYTF
>TRBJ2-1|TRBV7-7|.|.
TGTGCCAGCAGCTTAGGGCGATCCTACAATGAGCAGTTCTTC
CASSLGRSYNEQFF
>TRBJ2-5|TRBV13|.|.
TGTGCCAGCAGCTTAGGGGGCGGTAGGGGAGAGACCCAGTACTTC
CASSLGGGRGETQYF
>TRBJ2-7|TRBV24-1|once|.
TGTGCCACCGGCTCGGGGGTCCCCCCCTACGAGCAGTACTTC
CATGSGVPPYEQYF
>TRBJ2-5|TRBV5-5|few|.
TGTGCCAGCAGCTCATCCCGGGACCTCTCTGGAGAGACCCAGTACTTC
CASSSSRDLSGETQYF
>TRBJ1-1|TRBV5-1|.|.
TGCGCCAGCAGCTTTAAGGGTAGCACTGAAGCTTTCTTT
CASSFKGSTEAFF
>TRBJ2-5|TRBV10-3|few|.
TGTGCCATCAGTGAAACATGGACCCAAGAGACCCAGTACTTC
CAISETWTQETQYF
>TRBJ1-5|TRBV10-3|once|.
TGTGCCATCAGTTCTGATAGCAATCAGCCCCAGCATTTT
CAISSDSNQPQHF
>TRBJ2-7|TRBV28|.|.
TGTGCCAGCAGTTTAACCGGGACTTACGAGCAGTACTTC
CASSLTGTYEQYF
>TRBJ1-1|TRBV19|once|TRBD1
TGTGCCAGTAGTATGGCCCCAGGGGGCTACACTGAAGCTTTCTTT
CASSMAPGGYTEAFF
>TRBJ1-1|TRBV6-5|.|.
TGTGCCAGCAGCCTCCCGGGGGATACTGAAGCTTTCTTT
CASSLPGDTEAFF
>TRBJ2-7|TRBV7-3|.|TRBD2
TGTGCCAGCAGCTGGGCCGGCGGGAGGGGATACGAGCAGTACTTC
CASSWAGGRGYEQYF
>TRBJ1-1|TRBV5-1|once|TRBD1
TGCGCCAGCAGCTTGGGTCCAGGGGGAAACACTGAAGCTTTCTTT
CASSLGPGGNTEAFF
>TRBJ2-3|TRBV9|.|.
TGTGCCAGCAGCGTGTCGAGGGATACGCAGTATTTT
CASSVSRDTQYF
>TRBJ2-3|TRBV11-2|.|.
TGTGCCAGCAGCCCCATAAGCGGACTTATTTTCACAGATACGCAGTATTTT
CASSPISGLIFTDTQYF
>TRBJ2-2|TRBV6-5|.|TRBD1
TGTGCCAGCAGGCGACAGGGGGTCACCGGGGAGCTGTTTTTT
CASRRQGVTGELFF
>TRBJ1-3|TRBV7-2|.|.
TGTGCCAGCAGCGACCCCGGGGGACGGCACTCTGGAAACACCATATATTTT
CASSDPGGRHSGNTIYF